The 11 T cell receptor beta chains presented below share a single source sample, sequenced in a study of shared clonotypes between healthy human individuals. The method was immunoSEQ multiplex PCR; TCRdb's version includes in-frame clones alone and lacks a portion of them. The sample has about a million clones; over 75% are singletons. The sequencing sample was made of memory CD4+ T cells sorted from blood. Noted subset: CD45RA-negative fraction. These receptors were collected from a young man in good health.

This clone was detected only once. This chain uses TRBV6-6 with TRBJ2-7, with D possibly being TRBD1 or TRBD2 (5 bases each). The CDR3 totals 13 residues. CDR1 and CDR2 from the germline V gene are MNHNY and SVGAGI (reference sequence). Trimming took off 7 bases at V and 5 bases at J, with 15 bases between the two ends. CDR3 amino acids: CASIKQERDEQYF. The DNA for the CDR3 is TGTGCCAGCATCAAACAGGAGAGGGACGAGCAGTACTTC.

This clone appeared once. CDR3 protein: CASSLEQGRETQYF. CDR3 DNA sequence: TGTGCCAGCAGCTTGGAACAGGGGAGGGAGACCCAGTACTTC. The chain employs TRBV25-1 and TRBJ2-5; TRBD1 might be the D (7 bases). Trimming pared 6 bases from V and 5 bases from J, leaving 16 bases between. CDR3 size: 14 residues. In germline, CDR1 is MGHDK, CDR2 SYGVNS.

The chain carries TRBV7-2 and TRBJ2-1, with D perhaps matching TRBD2 (5 bases). The germline V gene encodes CDR1 SGHTA and CDR2 FQGNSA. CDR3 length: 12 residues. Trimming cost V 5 bases and J 5 bases, with 7 bases left between them. CDR3 sequence (DNA): TGTGCCAGCAGCCCCGGGAACAATGAGCAGTTCTTC. This codes for CASSPGNNEQFF.

The chain has TRBV6-5 and TRBJ1-5; no firm D call. The CDR3 length is 14 residues. Trimming removed 5 bases from V and 4 bases from J, with 12 bases in between. Germline CDR1 reads MNHEY; CDR2 reads SVGAGI. CDR3 DNA sequence: TGTGCCAGCAGTGAAGGGTGGGGAAATCAGCCCCAGCATTTT. Amino acids: CASSEGWGNQPQHF.

This clone turned up a few times. V gene TRBV4-1 combines with J gene TRBJ1-5; TRBD1 aligns across 9 bases. CDR1 MGHRA and CDR2 YSYEKL come from the germline V gene. The CDR3 is made up of 19 amino acids. J was trimmed by 2 bases and V by 1 base; bases with no gene match: 12. The CDR3 loop is CASSQGSGQGRVGNQPQHF. CDR3 in DNA: TGCGCCAGCAGCCAAGGGTCTGGACAGGGGCGGGTTGGCAATCAGCCCCAGCATTTT.

The rearrangement links TRBV6-5 to TRBJ1-2; the D gene is possibly TRBD1 (6 bases). V lost 5 bases and J lost 6, with 13 bases in between. CDR1 is MNHEY and CDR2 is SVGAGI in the germline V gene. CDR3 length: 13 amino acids. The CDR3 protein is CASSDGTSHGYTF. CDR3 DNA sequence: TGTGCCAGCAGTGACGGGACATCCCATGGCTACACCTTC.

The gene calls are TRBV5-4 and TRBJ2-3; a possible D gene is TRBD1 (5 bases). Per the germline V gene, CDR1 is SGHNT and CDR2 is YYREEE (reference sequence). The CDR3 is 16 residues long. V was clipped by 4 bases and J by 0 bases, with 15 bases between them. CDR3 sequence reads: CASSPAQDRSTDTQYF. For the CDR3, the DNA is TGTGCCAGCAGCCCCGCACAGGACCGAAGCACAGATACGCAGTATTTT.

The chain combines TRBV6-5 with TRBJ2-1, with D perhaps TRBD2 (6 bases). Deletions cut 1 base from V and 5 bases from J, with 15 bases between. Germline lookup yields CDR1 MNHEY and CDR2 SVGAGI. CDR3 length: 16 residues. The DNA for the CDR3 is TGTGCCAGCAGTTACTTCGCCGGGGGTAGAAACAATGAGCAGTTCTTC. Translation gives CASSYFAGGRNNEQFF.

The sample holds many counts of this clone. The V gene is TRBV7-2, the J gene TRBJ2-1; no firm D call. Germline lookup yields CDR1 SGHTA and CDR2 FQGNSA. Between the trimmed V and J ends, which lost 5 bases and 0 bases, there was a span of 11 bases. CDR3 length: 15 amino acids. The CDR3: CASSPGRNSYNEQFF. The DNA of the CDR3 is TGTGCCAGCAGCCCCGGGCGGAACTCCTACAATGAGCAGTTCTTC.

The gene calls are TRBV10-3 and TRBJ1-4; tentative D call: TRBD1 (6 bases). Germline CDR1 reads ENHRY; CDR2 reads SYGVKD. V was cut by 5 bases and J by 6 bases, with 13 bases left in between. The CDR3 runs 14 residues. For the CDR3, the DNA is TGTGCCATCAGTCAGAACTACAGGGATGAAAAACTGTTTTTT. Translating it yields CAISQNYRDEKLFF.

V and J are TRBV11-3 and TRBJ1-4; no definite D call. The CDR3 has 17 residues. V lost 0 bases and J 1 base, leaving 12 bases between the germline ends. Germline V gene lookup returns CDR1 SGHNT and CDR2 YENEEA. CDR3 nucleotides: TGTGCCAGCAGCTTAGACGACCGACCGGAAACTAATGAAAAACTGTTTTTT. Protein sequence: CASSLDDRPETNEKLFF.